This T cell receptor beta chain was recovered during a study of blood T cell repertoires in COVID-19 (dated by TCRdb to about 2020). As for the study more broadly: Samples covering the acute and convalescent phases of COVID-19 were provided by collaborators in the United States, Italy and Spain. Where available, HLA class I and class II types were obtained from metadata supplied by the sample provider rather than from assay-based typing. A de-identified subject ID, COVID-19 status, age in years and sex were almost always included in the sample metadata. The prospective study material was composed of cDNA or gDNA derived from T cells, B-cell-depleted T cells, or PBMCs. A freely available public database, intended as a resource for researchers studying the immune response to SARS-CoV-2, is where the repertoires were released. The dataset comprised deeply sampled blood TCRbeta repertoires from subjects exposed to, actively infected with, or recovered from COVID-19. The samples were drawn from two sources: the first 160 participants of the ongoing ImmuneRACE study, and some 1,300 subjects contributed by 6 global collaborators. Results the study describes overall, beyond this receptor: The quantity of clinical and demographic metadata differed by source and by participant and was supplied without curation.

V is clipped by 0 bases and J by 5 bases, and the sequence between their germline boundaries is 5 bases long. CDR1 is given as SGHRS and CDR2 as YFSETQ, both from the germline V gene. The CDR3 contains 12 residues, cysteine and phenylalanine counted. The DNA shown is the 36-base CDR3, in frame from base 1. This clone was found once. No antigen is known for it. Base qualities are not recorded, but no much larger clone differs from it by a single base. TCRbeta CDR3 regions were amplified from genomic DNA by means of the immunoSEQ Assay, a bias-controlled multiplex PCR. The original pipeline was this. Nucleated cell counts per sample were estimated from amplification of reference gene primers within the assay. To quantify the absolute abundance of each unique TCRbeta CDR3 rearrangement, sequence reads were collapsed and filtered. For each sample, productive Simpson clonality was calculated by taking the square root of Simpson's diversity index across productive rearrangements. In its TCRdb copy, this immuneACCESS table keeps in-frame sequences only and misses some clones. Where compared with another copy, unresolved V genes explain less than half of these, and the others have no known cause. The V and J calls and clone size are taken from that table; D and trimming were inferred from the DNA. Recorded for this sample are approximately 160,000 clones; approximately 79% of them occurred a single time. The ten largest make up roughly 19% of the sample.

Whole blood was collected in K2EDTA tubes by collaborating institutions according to the institutions' own protocols. For TCRbeta analysis, collaborators shipped samples in one of three forms: frozen whole blood, isolated PBMCs, or DNA extracted from either of those sample types. The source of this sequence is an elderly woman with acute or convalescent COVID-19. The V and J genes are TRBV5-1 and TRBJ2-5; matching of 5 bases hints at TRBD1 as the D gene. Sequenced material: peripheral blood. The nucleotides are TGCGCCAGCAGCTTGGACAGGGAGACCCAGTACTTC. This yields the protein CASSLDRETQYF. Extended through the reference TRBV5-1 and TRBJ2-5 proteins, this CDR3 yields the full variable domain: KAGVTQTPRYLIKTRGQQVTLSCSPISGHRSVSWYQQTPGQGLQFLFEYFSETQRNKGNFPGRFSGRQFSNSRSEMNVSTLELGDSALYLCASSLDRETQYFGPGTRLLVL.